The rows below give T cell receptor beta chains drawn from one sample of a study of T cell repertoires in cytomegalovirus infection. TCRdb processed the reads anew with MiXCR; each CDR3 protein has one entry. The sample includes around 74,000 distinct CDR3 sequences, roughly 3.6% of them seen just once. The specimen sequenced was PBMCs. The receptors originated from a human donor in good health (CMV status not recorded). Some clones in this sample may be carry-over from other donors' samples. Each CDR3 is given with its conserved first and last residue. The order of the fields is J gene, V gene, clone size, CDR3 length, CDR3 protein. Some rows mark clone size as missing; the rest say once, few, many or name a class of expanded clone.

J: TRBJ2-3; V: TRBV4-1; size: many; length: 14; CDR3: CASSQTSRADTQYF
J: TRBJ1-2; V: TRBV6-5; size: many; length: 14; CDR3: CAASHSGGQYGYTF
J: TRBJ2-2; V: TRBV9; size: many; length: 13; CDR3: CASSVVFSGELFF
J: TRBJ1-2; V: TRBV6-5; size: .; length: 15; CDR3: CASSTGGQATGGYTF
J: TRBJ2-4; V: TRBV15; size: many; length: 12; CDR3: CATSRSGASQYF
J: TRBJ2-2; V: TRBV14; size: many; length: 17; CDR3: CASRPLDRAENTGELFF
J: TRBJ1-2; V: TRBV24-1; size: many; length: 13; CDR3: CATSSRGDYGYTF
J: TRBJ2-5; V: TRBV15; size: many; length: 13; CDR3: CATSSRSVGTQYF
J: TRBJ1-2; V: TRBV28; size: many; length: 14; CDR3: CASSLLAQGDGYTF
J: TRBJ1-1; V: TRBV14; size: many; length: 14; CDR3: CASSQFGTVTEAFF
J: TRBJ1-1; V: TRBV12-3/TRBV12-4; size: many; length: 13; CDR3: CASSLAGDTEAFF
J: TRBJ1-5; V: TRBV3-1; size: many; length: 15; CDR3: CASSLSRVEAQPQHF
J: TRBJ1-5; V: TRBV6-1; size: many; length: 12; CDR3: CASRQGNQPQHF
J: TRBJ1-6; V: TRBV6-1; size: many; length: 14; CDR3: CASRETGRNSPLHF
J: TRBJ1-6; V: TRBV7-8; size: many; length: 13; CDR3: CASSLGDSSPLHF
J: TRBJ2-7; V: TRBV14; size: many; length: 14; CDR3: CASRRGTPAYEQYF
J: TRBJ2-1; V: TRBV27; size: many; length: 16; CDR3: CASNLLTGIPYNEQFF
J: TRBJ1-2; V: TRBV5-6; size: many; length: 17; CDR3: CASSLGHAPVQNYGYTF
J: TRBJ1-2; V: TRBV7-2; size: many; length: 14; CDR3: CASSLWGQGYGYTF
J: TRBJ2-4; V: TRBV19; size: many; length: 15; CDR3: CASSKRTGRNNIQYF
J: TRBJ2-3; V: TRBV6-2/TRBV6-3; size: many; length: 16; CDR3: CASSYPPSTVLGTQYF
J: TRBJ1-5; V: TRBV19; size: many; length: 15; CDR3: CASSFISATNQPQHF
J: TRBJ2-7; V: TRBV7-2; size: many; length: 13; CDR3: CASRQTSDLEQYF
J: TRBJ1-2; V: TRBV14; size: many; length: 13; CDR3: CASSQDLELGYTF
J: TRBJ1-4; V: TRBV20-1; size: many; length: 14; CDR3: CSAYTGLANEKLFF
J: TRBJ1-1; V: TRBV30; size: many; length: 15; CDR3: CAWSRTGTLTTEAFF
J: TRBJ1-5; V: TRBV30; size: many; length: 14; CDR3: CAWSSDSSNQPQHF
J: TRBJ1-5; V: TRBV7-2; size: many; length: 18; CDR3: CASSLLLSLGDSNQPQHF
J: TRBJ2-7; V: TRBV6-2/TRBV6-3; size: many; length: 17; CDR3: CASRAETFRGYPYEQYF
J: TRBJ2-3; V: TRBV7-9; size: many; length: 16; CDR3: CASSLAARDRTDTQYF
J: TRBJ2-3; V: TRBV6-2/TRBV6-3; size: many; length: 14; CDR3: CASSTGLLTDTQYF
J: TRBJ1-2; V: TRBV12-3/TRBV12-4; size: many; length: 15; CDR3: CASSFTTGTGEGYTF
J: TRBJ1-1; V: TRBV4-1; size: many; length: 14; CDR3: CASSSPGWNTEAFF
J: TRBJ2-6; V: TRBV7-3; size: many; length: 19; CDR3: CASSLLPATTYSGANVLTF
J: TRBJ1-1; V: TRBV24-1; size: many; length: 14; CDR3: CATRQTGPNTEAFF